Following are 23 T cell receptor beta chains from one sample sequenced in a study of cytomegalovirus exposure and HLA in healthy donors. Primers for the PCR totalled 60 Vbeta and 13 Jbeta. Data came from immunoSEQ multiplex PCR; TCRdb stores just in-frame clones and leaves some out. Of some 78,000 clones listed, roughly 72% are singletons. Sequencing input: PBMCs. Receptor source: a middle-aged man in good health and CMV-seropositive.

The CDR3 bases are TGCGCCAGCAGCTCGGGACAGCTTAATGAAAAACTGTTTTTT. It is translated as CASSSGQLNEKLFF. This rearrangement joins TRBV5-1 to TRBJ1-4; TRBD1 matches at 7 bases. Germline-derived CDR1 and CDR2 are SGHRS and YFSETQ. Trimming at V came to 3 bases and at J to 4 bases, leaving 3 bases not matched to a gene. The CDR3 sequence is 14 residues long.

The chain couples TRBV15 to TRBJ1-6; perhaps TRBD1 as D (6 bases). The CDR3 length is 14 residues. Germline V lookup: CDR1 LNHNV, CDR2 YYDKDF (reference sequence). The ends were cut back, 5 bases at V and 7 bases at J, with 12 bases in the middle. CDR3: CATSGRGKNSPLHF. Written as DNA, the CDR3 is TGTGCCACCAGCGGCAGGGGTAAGAATTCACCCCTCCACTTT.

This clone showed up just a few times. The J gene is TRBJ1-3, the V gene TRBV6-5, with D possibly TRBD1 on 6 matching bases. Germline CDR1 and CDR2: MNHEY and SVGAGI. The CDR3 covers 15 residues. V was shortened by 6 bases and J by 2 bases, with 14 bases between the two germline ends. Here the CDR3 reads CASSSRGGPGNTIYF. The DNA of the CDR3 is TGTGCCAGCAGCTCTAGAGGGGGACCTGGAAACACCATATATTTT.

The chain recombines TRBV6-1 with TRBJ2-1; TRBD1 agrees at 9 bases. Germline V CDR1 and CDR2: MNHNS, SASEGT. V lost 7 bases and J lost 7; bases outside the gene matches: 11. This CDR3 contains 15 residues. The DNA of the CDR3 is TGTGCCAGCACCTTAGGGACAGGGCCCAGGAATGAGCAGTTCTTC. Translating gives CASTLGTGPRNEQFF.

This clone has more than one count but fewer than ten. CDR3 coding DNA: TGCGCCAGCAGTGAGGGGCTAGGGACTAGCGGCACAGATACGCAGTATTTT. As protein: CASSEGLGTSGTDTQYF. The chain carries TRBV10-1 and TRBJ2-3, with TRBD2 matching 10 bases. The CDR3 spans 17 residues. V lost 2 bases, J lost 1 base, and 6 bases stayed unmatched. Germline V gene lookup returns CDR1 WNHNN and CDR2 SYGVQD (reference sequence).

The V gene is TRBV6-6, the J gene TRBJ2-2; TRBD1 matches at 8 bases. The CDR3 is 14 residues long. The J segment lost 7 bases and the V segment lost 7 bases, leaving 8 bases of the junction unmatched. From germline, CDR1 is MNHNY and CDR2 SVGAGI (reference sequence). CDR3: CASTRTGFDGELFF. The DNA for the CDR3 is TGTGCCAGCACGCGGACAGGGTTTGACGGGGAGCTGTTTTTT.

The chain is built from TRBV28 and TRBJ1-6; D is unresolved. The CDR3 totals 15 residues. The V gene's germline CDR1 is MDHEN and CDR2 SYDVKM. The germline V and J ends were trimmed by 4 bases and 7 bases, with 14 bases remaining between them. CDR3 DNA: TGTGCCAGCAGTTGGATAGGCCGGGAAAATTCACCCCTCCACTTT. Translating gives CASSWIGRENSPLHF.

The chain couples TRBV6-6 to TRBJ2-5, with D perhaps TRBD2 (6 bases). CDR1 is MNHNY, CDR2 SVGAGI, per germline (reference sequence). Trimming shortened V by 2 bases and J by 6 bases, and 13 bases separated the two germline ends. CDR3 length: 14 residues. The CDR3 nucleotides are TGTGCCAGCAGTTACACAACGGGAGAGAAGACCCAGTACTTC. Translated: CASSYTTGEKTQYF.

This chain joins TRBV7-7 and TRBJ2-3; 10 positions agree with TRBD1. The ends lost 5 bases at V and 4 bases at J; junction bases unmatched: 3. The germline V gene has CDR1 SSHAT and CDR2 FNYEAQ (reference sequence). The CDR3 extends over 14 amino acids. CDR3 loop: CASSTGQGADTQYF. CDR3 DNA: TGTGCCAGCAGCACCGGACAGGGGGCAGATACGCAGTATTTT.

The chain is built from TRBV28 and TRBJ1-1; TRBD1 might be the D (5 bases). Germline assignment: CDR1 MDHEN and CDR2 SYDVKM. V gave up 4 bases and J gave up 0 bases, with 12 bases separating them. This CDR3 contains 15 residues. This CDR3 is CASSSDGGVNTEAFF. In nucleotides, the CDR3 is TGTGCCAGCAGTTCCGACGGGGGGGTGAACACTGAAGCTTTCTTT.

CDR3 DNA sequence: TGCGCCAGCAGCCAAGATTGGCAGCCCGGGGAAAAACTGTTTTTT. Translation: CASSQDWQPGEKLFF. This chain links TRBV4-3 with TRBJ1-4; D unresolved. This CDR3 has 15 residues. Germline CDR1 and CDR2: LGHNA and YSLEER. Trimming stripped 0 bases from V and 8 bases from J, with 13 bases between.

This clone came up once. The J gene is TRBJ2-7, the V gene TRBV6-1; 7 bases are a match to TRBD2. After removal of 7 bases from V and 3 bases from J, the junction contained 12 bases not matched to a gene. The germline V gene has CDR1 MNHNS and CDR2 SASEGT. The CDR3 is 15 amino acids. This chain's CDR3 is CASISPGGSLYEQYF. The CDR3 DNA follows: TGTGCCAGCATTTCACCGGGGGGTTCCCTCTACGAGCAGTACTTC.

V and J are TRBV18 and TRBJ1-5; D gene ambiguous. Trimming took 5 bases from V and 4 from J, leaving 9 bases between them. The germline V gene encodes CDR1 KGHSH and CDR2 LQKENI. The CDR3 sequence is 13 residues long. The CDR3 reads CASSSDTNQPQHF. Here the CDR3 DNA reads TGTGCCAGCTCATCCGACACGAATCAGCCCCAGCATTTT.

The rearrangement joins TRBV10-3 to TRBJ2-1, with 14 positions matching TRBD2. Germline trimming cut 0 bases from V and 0 bases from J; bases unmatched to any gene: 7. Per the germline V gene, CDR1 is ENHRY and CDR2 is SYGVKD. There are 20 residues in the CDR3. As DNA, the CDR3 is TGTGCCATCAGTGAGTCGGGAGGGACTAGCGGGAGAGGCTCCTACAATGAGCAGTTCTTC. This encodes CAISESGGTSGRGSYNEQFF.

The rearrangement uses TRBV11-2 and TRBJ1-1, with D uncertain. The CDR3 is 14 amino acids. Looked up from germline, CDR1 is SGHAT and CDR2 is FQNNGV. The V end was cut by 3 bases, the J end by 2 bases, with 10 bases between. The CDR3 sequence is CASSFGLTNTEAFF. The CDR3, as DNA: TGTGCCAGCAGCTTCGGACTTACTAACACTGAAGCTTTCTTT.

The chain uses TRBV6-5 and TRBJ2-2; 9 nucleotides match TRBD1. CDR3 length equals 13 residues. CDR1 and CDR2 (germline): MNHEY, SVGAGI. Trimming removed 5 bases from V and 7 bases from J; junction bases left unmatched: 2. Written as DNA, the CDR3 is TGTGCCAGCAGTCGGGGACAGGGCGGGGAGCTGTTTTTT. It yields the protein CASSRGQGGELFF.

This clone was seen a single time. The chain has TRBV5-1 and TRBJ1-2; D may be TRBD1 (6 bases). V was cut by 0 bases and J by 7 bases, with 10 bases left in between. The CDR3 spans 13 residues. The V gene's germline CDR1 is SGHRS and CDR2 YFSETQ. The CDR3 here is CASSLGQGPGYTF. The CDR3 DNA reads TGCGCCAGCAGCTTGGGGCAGGGGCCTGGCTACACCTTC. The whole variable domain, filled in from reference TRBV5-1 and TRBJ1-2, reads KAGVTQTPRYLIKTRGQQVTLSCSPISGHRSVSWYQQTPGQGLQFLFEYFSETQRNKGNFPGRFSGRQFSNSRSEMNVSTLELGDSALYLCASSLGQGPGYTFGSGTRLTVV.

The chain employs TRBV7-2 and TRBJ2-4; tentatively, D is TRBD2 (5 bases). V was cut by 7 bases and J by 0 bases, with 19 bases left in between. The CDR3 sequence is 17 residues long. Germline V lookup: CDR1 SGHTA, CDR2 FQGNSA. The CDR3 sequence is CASTPDAGFLAKNIQYF. CDR3 bases: TGTGCCAGCACCCCAGATGCGGGTTTTTTAGCCAAAAACATTCAGTACTTC.

About this clone: Mismatch with germline at one junction end may stem from a read error. This rearrangement joins TRBV7-8 to TRBJ2-7, with no clear D. The CDR3 sequence is 14 residues long. The V gene's germline CDR1 is SGHVS and CDR2 FQNEAQ. Written as DNA, the CDR3 is TGTGCCAGCAGCTTAGTCCAGGTGACCTACGAGCAGTGCTTC. Protein sequence: CASSLVQVTYEQCF.

V gene TRBV7-2 combines with J gene TRBJ2-1, with TRBD1 matching 8 bases. The CDR3 sequence is 16 residues long. Trimming cost V 4 bases and J 10 bases; bases outside gene matches: 15. CDR1 is SGHTA, CDR2 FQGNSA, per germline. CDR3 in amino acids: CASSSLGGTGVPEQFF. CDR3 coding DNA: TGTGCCAGCAGCTCGTTAGGTGGGACAGGCGTTCCCGAGCAGTTCTTC.

This clone was counted only a few times. This sequence joins TRBV5-1 and TRBJ1-1; D might be TRBD1 (6 bases). This CDR3 has 15 amino acids. Germline CDR1 and CDR2: SGHRS and YFSETQ. The V gene lost 3 bases and the J gene lost 3 bases, with 15 bases spanning the gap. CDR3 amino acids: CASSWTVRSDTEAFF. The CDR3 DNA is TGCGCCAGCAGCTGGACAGTGCGATCCGACACTGAAGCTTTCTTT. The variable domain in full, completed from reference TRBV5-1 and TRBJ1-1, reads KAGVTQTPRYLIKTRGQQVTLSCSPISGHRSVSWYQQTPGQGLQFLFEYFSETQRNKGNFPGRFSGRQFSNSRSEMNVSTLELGDSALYLCASSWTVRSDTEAFFGQGTRLTVV.

This clone turned up a few times. This rearrangement joins TRBV6-6 to TRBJ1-1, with D possibly matching TRBD1 (5 bases). This CDR3 contains 12 residues. V was cut by 4 bases and J by 7 bases, with 10 bases left in between. Germline V gives CDR1 MNHNY, CDR2 SVGAGI (reference sequence). CDR3 sequence (DNA): TGTGCCAGCAGTTCCCGGGGGGTTGAAGCTTTCTTT. This codes for CASSSRGVEAFF.

V usage is TRBV5-1 and J usage is TRBJ1-1, with D possibly being TRBD1 (6 bases). Trimming took 3 bases from V and 3 from J, leaving 18 bases between them. The length of the CDR3 is 16 residues. CDR1 and CDR2 from the germline V gene are SGHRS and YFSETQ. The CDR3 is CASSSSKDSSYTEAFF. As DNA, the CDR3 is TGCGCCAGCAGCTCTAGTAAGGACAGTTCTTACACTGAAGCTTTCTTT.